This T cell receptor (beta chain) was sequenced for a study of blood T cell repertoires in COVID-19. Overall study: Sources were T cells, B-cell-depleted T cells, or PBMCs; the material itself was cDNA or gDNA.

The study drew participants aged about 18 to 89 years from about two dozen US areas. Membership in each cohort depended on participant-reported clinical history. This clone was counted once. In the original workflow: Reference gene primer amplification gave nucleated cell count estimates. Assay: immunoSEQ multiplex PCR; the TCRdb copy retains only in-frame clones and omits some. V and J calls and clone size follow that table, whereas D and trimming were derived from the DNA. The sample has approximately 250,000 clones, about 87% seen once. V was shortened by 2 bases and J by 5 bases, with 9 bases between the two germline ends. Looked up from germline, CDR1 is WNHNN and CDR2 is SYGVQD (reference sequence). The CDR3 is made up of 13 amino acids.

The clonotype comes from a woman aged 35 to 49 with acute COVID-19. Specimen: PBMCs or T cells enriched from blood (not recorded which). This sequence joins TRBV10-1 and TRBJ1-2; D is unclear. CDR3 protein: CASSETQSYGYTF. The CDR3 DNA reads TGCGCCAGCAGTGAGACACAGTCTTATGGCTACACCTTC.